Presented here are 5 T cell receptor beta chains from one specimen sequenced in a study of response to subunit inactivated influenza vaccine. TCRdb redid the calling of the RT-PCR reads with MiXCR, one entry per CDR3 protein. The profile shows about 700,000 distinct CDR3 sequences, approximately 14% of them singletons. The sample was PBMCs from blood, taken roughly 2 weeks before vaccination. These receptors came from a man in his fifties who received an inactivated influenza vaccine.

This clonotype was detected only a few times. CDR3 DNA: TGCGCCAGCAGCCAAGAGCGGGAGGGCTACAATGAGCAGTTCTTC. It yields the protein CASSQEREGYNEQFF. The chain uses TRBV4-3 and TRBJ2-1; 9 bases match TRBD2. V lost 0 bases to trimming and J lost 3 bases; unmatched junction nucleotides: 0. The CDR3 sequence is 15 residues long. Germline assignment: CDR1 LGHNA and CDR2 YSLEER.

V is TRBV7-2 and J is TRBJ1-2; D possibly corresponds to TRBD1 (5 bases). Trimming removed 4 bases at V and 3 bases at J, with 12 bases between. CDR3 size: 14 residues. Germline V gives CDR1 SGHTA, CDR2 FQGNSA. CDR3 residues: CASSSPGADYGYTF. The CDR3 DNA follows: TGTGCCAGCAGCTCCCCCGGGGCGGACTATGGCTACACCTTC.

The rearrangement joins TRBV5-1 to TRBJ2-7; D may be TRBD1 (5 bases). CDR1 SGHRS and CDR2 YFSETQ come from the germline V gene. The CDR3 spans 15 residues. V dropped 4 bases and J dropped 0 bases, with 14 bases sitting between them. CDR3 DNA: TGCGCCAGCAGCAGCTCCAGGGTTAGCTCCTACGAGCAGTACTTC. Translation gives CASSSSRVSSYEQYF.

This chain joins TRBV7-2 and TRBJ1-2; TRBD1 might be the D (5 bases). Germline V gives CDR1 SGHTA, CDR2 FQGNSA. The ends were cut back, 0 bases at V and 5 bases at J, with 13 bases in the middle. There are 15 residues in the CDR3. The CDR3 here is CASSLALGGEYGYTF. The CDR3 nucleotides are TGTGCCAGCAGCTTAGCGCTGGGGGGGGAGTATGGCTACACCTTC.

This clonotype came up a few times. The chain is built from TRBV5-4 and TRBJ1-4; possibly TRBD1 for D (6 bases). The CDR3 is made up of 14 amino acids. Germline V CDR1 and CDR2: SGHNT, YYREEE (reference sequence). The germline V and J ends were trimmed by 4 bases and 5 bases, with 12 bases remaining between them. CDR3 in amino acids: CASSTRDTNEKLFF. DNA of the CDR3: TGTGCCAGCAGCACCCGGGACACAAATGAAAAACTGTTTTTT.